The present T cell receptor beta chain was sequenced within a study of T cell repertoires in cytomegalovirus infection. Study at large: As its CMV epitopes, the study selected recently identified HLA-C-restricted and well-studied HLA-B-restricted targets. Study conclusions and caveats: Dominant in the ex vivo response were TCR beta clonotypes restricted by HLA-C and specific for CMV.

In germline, CDR1 is SGHVS, CDR2 FNYEAQ. CDR3 length equals 15 residues. Trimming cost V 6 bases and J 7 bases; bases outside gene matches: 12. Ten or more counts support this clonotype. Its antigen is unknown. TCRdb analysed the reads with MiXCR anew, one entry per CDR3 protein. The data show hundreds of thousands of distinct CDR3 sequences, 33% seen once. The chain has TRBV7-6 and TRBJ2-7; 10 nucleotides align to TRBD2. The specimen was cultured PBMCs, collected from culture after CMV antigen stimulation. The clonotype comes from a human donor in good health (CMV status not recorded). Some clones in this sample may be carry-over from other donors' samples. The CDR3 loop reads CASSLDGTSVEEQYF. DNA for the CDR3: TGTGCCAGCAGTTTGGACGGGACTAGCGTGGAAGAGCAGTACTTC.